The T cell receptor (beta chain) under discussion was sequenced for a study of cytomegalovirus exposure and HLA in healthy donors. Study context: A later analysis reported the same platform for the 120 or so validation repertoires and the roughly 670 first-cohort repertoires.

While the first cohort had around 700 subjects, the donors belonged to the separate validation cohort of over a hundred subjects. A note on this clone: The antigen is not known.

Germline CDR1 MGHRA, CDR2 YSYEKL. The CDR3 has 14 amino acids. Trimming pared 2 bases from V and 2 bases from J, leaving 8 bases between. Assay: immunoSEQ multiplex PCR; the TCRdb copy retains only in-frame clones and omits some. The table has 85,000 to 95,000 clones, about 96% seen once. Study-wide results and limits: Diagnosis of cytomegalovirus status made by the classifier reportedly showed high specificity and sensitivity. In the 95 to 150 validation repertoires, approximately 94% of cluster scores exceeded 0, per a later analysis.

The receptor's source is a man between 18 and 29 years old in good health and CMV-seronegative. Sequences were obtained from PBMCs. V gene TRBV4-1 combines with J gene TRBJ2-3; D call uncertain. The CDR3 region has the DNA TGCGCCAGCAGCCAACTAGGATACACAGATACGCAGTATTTT. This sequence encodes CASSQLGYTDTQYF.